The clone carrying this T cell receptor (beta chain) was counted ten times or more. TCR beta VDJ and CDR3 profiles were obtained from a genomic DNA template. TCRdb reanalysed the reads using MiXCR and keeps one entry per CDR3 protein. The sample consists of about 180,000 distinct CDR3 sequences, 50% to 65% of them appearing once. The CDR3 extends over 14 amino acids. The V gene's germline CDR1 is MGHRA and CDR2 YSYEKL. V gave up 6 bases and J gave up 4 bases, with 13 bases separating them. This record belongs to a study of CD8+CD57+ T cells in acquired aplastic anemia. Whoever was chosen for sequencing had shown CD8+CD57+ cell expansion by flow cytometry.

The V call is TRBV4-1, the J call TRBJ1-5; no reliable D call. The TCR comes from a human donor with aplastic anemia. Sequencing input: sorted CD4+, CD8+, or CD8+CD57+ T cells (not recorded which) from PBMCs. The CDR3 reads CASRRSLENQPQHF. The CDR3 DNA reads TGCGCCAGCAGACGAAGTCTGGAAAATCAGCCCCAGCATTTT.